Presented here are 25 T cell receptor beta chains from one specimen sequenced in a study of CD8+ T cells in alopecia areata. Treatment indicated: oral pan-JAK inhibitor, 5-10 mg twice daily. As the sequencing template, cDNA was produced by extracting RNA and reverse transcribing it. Here immunoSEQ multiplex PCR was the method, and the copy in TCRdb shows in-frame clones only, minus some. The sample consists of roughly 230,000 clones, approximately 45% of them appearing once. The sequenced sample was CD4+ T cells sorted from blood, obtained at approximately week 36, from a patient treated with tofacitinib. These receptors were collected from a human donor with alopecia areata.

The chain has TRBV30 and TRBJ2-7; D possibly corresponds to TRBD2 (6 bases). The CDR3 loop spans 12 amino acids. V was pared by 1 base and J by 7 bases, with 11 bases between. The germline CDR1 and CDR2 sequences are GTSNPN and SVGIG (reference sequence). This chain's CDR3 is CAWSGTAGEQYF. DNA of the CDR3: TGTGCCTGGAGTGGGACCGCGGGAGAGCAGTACTTC. Supplemented by reference TRBV30 and TRBJ2-7, the full variable domain reads SQTIHQWPATLVQPVGSPLSLECTVEGTSNPNLYWYRQAAGRGLQLLFYSVGIGQISSEVPQNLSASRPQDRQFILSSKKLLLSDSGFYLCAWSGTAGEQYFGPGTRLTVT.

The gene calls are TRBV7-2 and TRBJ2-3, with D unresolved. Trimming took off 1 base at V and 1 base at J, with 3 bases between the two ends. Germline loops: CDR1 SGHTA, CDR2 FQGNSA. This CDR3 contains 13 residues. The CDR3 DNA follows: TGTGCCAGCAGCTTAGGTCGCACAGATACGCAGTATTTT. Its translation is CASSLGRTDTQYF. The whole variable domain, filled in from reference TRBV7-2 and TRBJ2-3, reads GAGVSQSPSNKVTEKGKDVELRCDPISGHTALYWYRQSLGQGLEFLIYFQGNSAPDKSGLPSDRFSAERTGGSVSTLTIQRTQQEDSAVYLCASSLGRTDTQYFGPGTRLTVL.

The chain recombines TRBV4-2 with TRBJ2-2; TRBD2 might be the D (6 bases). The CDR3 is 15 residues long. Trimming removed 0 bases at V and 7 bases at J, with 12 bases between. Germline loops: CDR1 LGHNA, CDR2 YNFKEQ. In nucleotides, the CDR3 is TGTGCCAGCAGCCAAGATTGGCGGGGTAGCGGGGAGCTGTTTTTT. This sequence encodes CASSQDWRGSGELFF.

The V and J genes are TRBV5-1 and TRBJ2-5; a possible D gene is TRBD2 (6 bases). The CDR3 has 14 residues. Germline V gene sequence: CDR1 SGHRS, CDR2 YFSETQ. V lost 0 bases and J 4 bases, leaving 10 bases between the germline ends. The CDR3 loop is CASSLVADRETQYF. The DNA of the CDR3 is TGCGCCAGCAGCTTGGTAGCGGATCGAGAGACCCAGTACTTC.

The chain recombines TRBV5-1 with TRBJ2-7; D unclear. Trimming removed 0 bases at V and 2 bases at J, with 6 bases between. The CDR3 runs to 13 residues. From germline, CDR1 is SGHRS and CDR2 YFSETQ. CDR3 loop: CASSLAMTYEQYF. The DNA for the CDR3 is TGCGCCAGCAGCTTGGCTATGACCTACGAGCAGTACTTC.

The chain combines TRBV7-2 with TRBJ2-1; TRBD2 matches at 11 bases. Trimming at V came to 4 bases and at J to 4 bases, leaving 6 bases not matched to a gene. The V gene's germline CDR1 is SGHTA and CDR2 FQGNSA. The CDR3 extends over 16 amino acids. In nucleotides, the CDR3 is TGTGCCAGCAGCTCCCGAAGACTAGCGGGATACAATGAGCAGTTCTTC. Translating gives CASSSRRLAGYNEQFF.

The rearrangement joins TRBV5-4 to TRBJ2-2, with TRBD2 as a possible D gene (7 bases). The V and J ends lost 1 base and 2 bases respectively, with 12 bases between them. Looked up from germline, CDR1 is SGHNT and CDR2 is YYREEE (reference sequence). There are 16 residues in the CDR3. As DNA, the CDR3 is TGTGCCAGCAGCTTGCTTTCGGGGGGCAACACCGGGGAGCTGTTTTTT. It specifies CASSLLSGGNTGELFF. The entire variable domain, with the rest obtained from reference TRBV5-4 and TRBJ2-2, is as follows: ETGVTQSPTHLIKTRGQQVTLRCSSQSGHNTVSWYQQALGQGPQFIFQYYREEENGRGNFPPRFSGLQFPNYSSELNVNALELDDSALYLCASSLLSGGNTGELFFGEGSRLTVL.

The chain employs TRBV29-1 and TRBJ2-1, with 10 bases identical to TRBD2. This CDR3 has 14 amino acids. Germline V gene lookup returns CDR1 SQVTM and CDR2 ANQGSEA. Trimming at V came to 5 bases and at J to 5 bases, leaving 6 bases not matched to a gene. The DNA of the CDR3 is TGCAGCGTTACCCCTAGCGGGAGTCACAATGAGCAGTTCTTC. Its translation is CSVTPSGSHNEQFF.

The V and J genes are TRBV27 and TRBJ2-3, with 9 bases lining up with TRBD1. The CDR3 sequence is 15 residues long. Germline CDR1 MNHEY, CDR2 SMNVEV (reference sequence). Trimming took 6 bases from V and 3 from J; bases not matched to a gene: 7. CDR3 residues: CASRRQGGRTDTQYF. The CDR3 DNA is TGTGCCAGCAGAAGACAGGGGGGGAGGACAGATACGCAGTATTTT.

The V call is TRBV29-1, the J call TRBJ1-2; 8 bases line up with TRBD1. The CDR3 has 15 amino acids. The V gene end was trimmed by 3 bases and the J gene end by 2 bases; junction bases not matched to a gene: 8. Per germline, CDR1 SQVTM and CDR2 ANQGSEA. Here the CDR3 reads CSVEGDRRGNYGYTF. As DNA, the CDR3 is TGCAGCGTTGAGGGGGACAGGCGGGGCAACTATGGCTACACCTTC.

V usage is TRBV10-1 and J usage is TRBJ2-5; D gene uncertain. This CDR3 has 15 amino acids. V dropped 0 bases and J dropped 2 bases, with 10 bases sitting between them. Germline V gene data show CDR1 as WNHNN and CDR2 as SYGVQD (reference sequence). This CDR3 is CASSESPRLQETQYF. CDR3 DNA: TGCGCCAGCAGTGAGTCCCCCCGGCTACAAGAGACCCAGTACTTC.

This chain joins TRBV29-1 and TRBJ2-1; the D is unclear. Germline V gives CDR1 SQVTM, CDR2 ANQGSEA. There are 12 residues in the CDR3. Trimming cost V 2 bases and J 13 bases, with 15 bases left between them. The CDR3 here is CSVEQTPFSQFF. CDR3 bases: TGCAGCGTTGAACAGACGCCCTTTAGCCAGTTCTTC.

This clone was seen many times. This chain connects TRBV7-3 to TRBJ2-1; 7 bases are shared with TRBD2. The CDR3 extends over 14 amino acids. The germline gives CDR1 SGHTA, CDR2 FQGTGA. Germline trimming cut 3 bases from V and 5 bases from J; bases unmatched to any gene: 4. CDR3 sequence reads: CASSFPGRNNEQFF. The CDR3 region has the DNA TGTGCCAGCAGCTTCCCCGGGAGGAACAATGAGCAGTTCTTC.

This clone turned up a few times. The chain uses TRBV29-1 and TRBJ2-1; D gene ambiguous. Germline assignment: CDR1 SQVTM and CDR2 ANQGSEA. CDR3 length: 10 residues. The V and J ends lost 5 bases and 7 bases respectively, with 6 bases between them. For the CDR3, the DNA is TGCAGCGTTTTTGGTAATGAGCAGTTCTTC. Translation gives CSVFGNEQFF.

The gene calls are TRBV29-1 and TRBJ2-1; 10 bases map to TRBD2. With 3 bases clipped from V and 3 bases from J, the junction kept 5 bases outside the gene matches. This CDR3 is built from 15 residues. Germline V gene lookup returns CDR1 SQVTM and CDR2 ANQGSEA. Here the CDR3 reads CSVESSGSGYNEQFF. As DNA, the CDR3 is TGCAGCGTTGAGTCTAGCGGGAGCGGCTACAATGAGCAGTTCTTC.

In DNA, the CDR3 is TGCGCCAGCAGCTTGTCGGACAGGGGGAGGGAAAAACTGTTTTTT. It codes for CASSLSDRGREKLFF. V gene TRBV5-1 combines with J gene TRBJ1-4; 10 nucleotides line up with TRBD1. This CDR3 has 15 amino acids. From germline, CDR1 is SGHRS and CDR2 YFSETQ. The junction had 5 bases not matched to a gene; V was cut back by 1 base and J by 8 bases. Supplemented by reference TRBV5-1 and TRBJ1-4, the full variable domain reads KAGVTQTPRYLIKTRGQQVTLSCSPISGHRSVSWYQQTPGQGLQFLFEYFSETQRNKGNFPGRFSGRQFSNSRSEMNVSTLELGDSALYLCASSLSDRGREKLFFGSGTQLSVL.

V usage is TRBV7-2 and J usage is TRBJ2-1; a possible D gene is TRBD2 (5 bases). Germline V gives CDR1 SGHTA, CDR2 FQGNSA. The CDR3 runs 15 residues. The germline V and J ends were trimmed by 5 bases and 1 base, with 12 bases remaining between them. CDR3 protein: CASSPEVRSYNEQFF. As DNA, the CDR3 is TGTGCCAGCAGCCCGGAGGTACGGTCCTACAATGAGCAGTTCTTC. The full variable domain, completed using reference TRBV7-2 and TRBJ2-1, is GAGVSQSPSNKVTEKGKDVELRCDPISGHTALYWYRQSLGQGLEFLIYFQGNSAPDKSGLPSDRFSAERTGGSVSTLTIQRTQQEDSAVYLCASSPEVRSYNEQFFGPGTRLTVL.

In this sample, this clone turned up a few times. In DNA, the CDR3 is TGTGCCAGCAGCTTAAGCGCTGGGGCCAACGTCCTGACTTTC. This gives the protein CASSLSAGANVLTF. The rearrangement joins TRBV9 to TRBJ2-6; the D is unclear. Germline CDR1 reads SGDLS; CDR2 reads YYNGEE. Trimming pared 4 bases from V and 2 bases from J, leaving 7 bases between. The CDR3 contains 14 residues.

V and J are TRBV29-1 and TRBJ2-1; D uncertain. V was trimmed by 2 bases and J by 4 bases, leaving 9 bases between them. The CDR3 loop spans 13 amino acids. Germline V CDR1 and CDR2: SQVTM, ANQGSEA. The chain's CDR3 is CSVETTRYNEQFF. DNA of the CDR3: TGCAGCGTTGAAACTACACGGTACAATGAGCAGTTCTTC.

This clone has only a few counts. Other DNA sequences in the sample encode the same CDR3. The rearrangement joins TRBV5-1 to TRBJ2-1; no reliable D call. The V and J ends lost 1 base and 4 bases respectively, with 0 bases between them. This CDR3 has 11 amino acids. CDR1 is SGHRS and CDR2 is YFSETQ in the germline V gene. The CDR3 DNA reads as TGCGCCAGCAGCTTGTACAATGAGCAGTTCTTC. Its translation is CASSLYNEQFF. Full variable domain (missing parts from reference TRBV5-1 and TRBJ2-1): KAGVTQTPRYLIKTRGQQVTLSCSPISGHRSVSWYQQTPGQGLQFLFEYFSETQRNKGNFPGRFSGRQFSNSRSEMNVSTLELGDSALYLCASSLYNEQFFGPGTRLTVL.

This clone was seen just once. The V gene is TRBV25-1, the J gene TRBJ2-4; D possibly uses TRBD1 or TRBD2 (5 bases each). CDR3 length equals 16 residues. With 4 bases removed from V and 0 bases from J, the gap between germline ends came to 13 bases. Per germline, CDR1 MGHDK and CDR2 SYGVNS. The CDR3 sequence: CASSVRDGLAKNIQYF. CDR3 nucleotide sequence: TGTGCCAGCAGTGTCCGGGACGGTCTAGCCAAAAACATTCAGTACTTC.

This clone was detected once. The gene calls are TRBV2 and TRBJ2-3, with D possibly TRBD2 on 6 matching bases. Trimming removed 4 bases from V and 0 bases from J, with 14 bases in between. The V gene's germline CDR1 is SNHLY and CDR2 FYNNEI. The CDR3 runs 16 residues. The CDR3, as DNA: TGTGCCAGCAGTGTCCGGAGGGCGGCTAGCACAGATACGCAGTATTTT. It yields the protein CASSVRRAASTDTQYF.

This chain links TRBV15 with TRBJ2-7, with 11 bases identical to TRBD2. The ends lost 8 bases at V and 4 bases at J; junction bases unmatched: 10. CDR1 is LNHNV, CDR2 YYDKDF, per germline (reference sequence). The CDR3 runs 15 residues. CDR3 DNA: TGTGCCACCGCCTTAGCGGGAGGGCCGGATTACGAGCAGTACTTC. This encodes CATALAGGPDYEQYF.

The CDR3 DNA reads TGTGCCAGCAGAAGACAGGGGCAAGAGACCCAGTACTTC. Encoded protein: CASRRQGQETQYF. The rearrangement joins TRBV6-6 to TRBJ2-5, with 8 bases that match TRBD1. CDR3 length: 13 residues. V dropped 6 bases and J dropped 2; count of bases not matched to a gene: 2. Germline V CDR1 and CDR2: MNHNY, SVGAGI (reference sequence).

The chain couples TRBV25-1 to TRBJ2-5; D is ambiguous. In germline, CDR1 is MGHDK, CDR2 SYGVNS. The CDR3 runs to 16 residues. V lost 2 bases and J 5 bases, leaving 18 bases between the germline ends. In DNA, the CDR3 is TGTGCCAGCAGTGAAGTACGAGGAACTCTGGGGGAGACCCAGTACTTC. Translated: CASSEVRGTLGETQYF.